This T cell receptor beta chain was sequenced for a study of human T cells and chemical hapten exposure. Time point meaning: patch test 1, 2 weeks after DPC sensitization. Treatment indicated: therapeutic diphenylcyclopropenone sensitization with weekly scalp DPC. TCRdb analysed the RACE reads with MiXCR anew, one entry per CDR3 protein. The sample has over 65,000 distinct CDR3 sequences; about 10% are singletons. V was clipped by 0 bases and J by 0 bases, with 12 bases between them. The CDR3 is made up of 17 amino acids. The germline CDR1 and CDR2 sequences are LGHNA and YSLEER. The TCR originated in a woman between 50 and 59 years old with alopecia areata. Some clones in this sample may be carry-over from other donors' samples. The material sequenced was whole blood, taken in connection with sensitization to the hapten diphenylcyclopropenone (DPC). This chain joins TRBV4-3 and TRBJ1-5; D unresolved. The CDR3 sequence is CASSQDRDGDSNQPQHF. CDR3 DNA sequence: TGCGCCAGCAGCCAAGATAGAGACGGGGATAGCAATCAGCCCCAGCATTTT.